Described below is a single T cell receptor beta chain sequence and its context. V lost 0 bases and J lost 1, with 11 bases in between. Looked up from germline, CDR1 is SGDLS and CDR2 is YYNGEE. This CDR3 contains 16 residues. This sample was included in a study of Ad26.COV2.S vaccination and SARS-CoV-2 variants. Treatment: approximately 18 received Ad26.COV2.S at low or high dose, single or two shots; roughly 5 received placebo; per-sample allocation not given. At day 63 after the first vaccine or placebo injection, samples were drawn. Profiling relied on immunoSEQ multiplex PCR, and the TCRdb table lists in-frame clones only, not all of them. The sample includes hundreds of thousands of clones, around 86% of them seen just once.

This receptor was identified in a person between 18 and 65 years old who received the Ad26.COV2.S COVID-19 vaccine or a placebo. The specimen was peripheral blood, collected in a trial of Ad26.COV2.S vaccine versus placebo. The genes are TRBV9 and TRBJ1-3; no clear D gene. CDR3 DNA: TGTGCCAGCAGCGTAGACCAGTTAACGTCTGGAAACACCATATATTTT. Protein product: CASSVDQLTSGNTIYF.